A selection of T cell receptor beta chains follows, all from one sample in a study of Ad26.COV2.S vaccination and SARS-CoV-2 variants. Sequenced by immunoSEQ multiplex PCR; TCRdb stores in-frame clones only, minus some. The sample lists 440,000 or so clones, less than 95% occurring once. This specimen was peripheral blood, taken in a trial of Ad26.COV2.S vaccine versus placebo. Source of these receptors: a person aged 18-60 years who received the Ad26.COV2.S COVID-19 vaccine or a placebo. CDR3s include the opening cysteine and the closing phenylalanine or tryptophan. Only some rows state a clone size, as once, few, many or a class for expanded clones.

clone size	V gene	J gene	CDR3 protein
.	TRBV9	TRBJ2-7	CASSAYQDRGLYEQYF
.	TRBV4-3	TRBJ2-2	CASSQGSPSNTGELFF
.	TRBV2	TRBJ1-1	CASSDREYGTEAFF
.	TRBV6-1	TRBJ2-7	CASSEWGAPLYEQYF
.	TRBV5-4	TRBJ1-2	CASRSGQAGANYGYTF
once	TRBV27	TRBJ2-7	CASSLGLAGSEQYF
.	TRBV6-1	TRBJ1-1	CASSEVTGTAFF
.	TRBV4-2	TRBJ1-2	CASSPWTGNSYGYTF
.	TRBV5-1	TRBJ2-7	CASSLGQGAPYEQYF
.	TRBV24-1	TRBJ1-3	CATSENSGNTIYF
.	TRBV9	TRBJ2-7	CASSVGGTGSYEQYF
.	TRBV11-2	TRBJ1-1	CASSSTGEVWTEAFF
once	TRBV11-2	TRBJ2-1	CASSLVSVQSRGEQFF
once	TRBV3-1/TRBV3-2	TRBJ2-7	CASSQVAGSDTLAGGPYEQYF
.	TRBV5-6	TRBJ2-7	CASRQTGRSYEQYF
.	TRBV27	TRBJ2-1	CASGSSNNEQFF
.	TRBV3-1/TRBV3-2	TRBJ2-3	CASSQEASGSGDTQYF
.	TRBV30	TRBJ2-7	CAWSRQGNYEQYF
.	TRBV5-1	TRBJ1-2	CASTGTPNYGYTF
.	TRBV5-4	TRBJ2-2	CASSLGGGGLTGELFF
.	TRBV25-1	TRBJ2-3	CASSEWGGEDTQYF
.	TRBV11-2	TRBJ2-1	CASSHLSGQGAHEQFF
.	TRBV28	TRBJ2-3	CASTASPPGGGIAAGTDTQYF
.	TRBV28	TRBJ2-5	CASSDETSGRETQYF
once	TRBV13	TRBJ1-6	CASRSSGTGRRPLHF
.	TRBV28	TRBJ1-5	CASSISNQPQHF
.	TRBV30	TRBJ1-2	CAWMGPSYGYTF
.	TRBV2	TRBJ2-7	CASSEGSSIGREQYF
.	TRBV5-4	TRBJ2-1	CASSPGLAGGPRYTEQFF
few	TRBV6-1	TRBJ2-2	CASSEPGANTGELFF
.	TRBV7-2	TRBJ2-1	CASSQTGTSGGYNEQFF